Below are 14 T cell receptor beta chains sequenced from a single sample in a study of T cell responses to AZD1222 COVID-19 vaccine. Some clones are missing from TCRdb's copy, which holds only in-frame ones; the method was immunoSEQ multiplex PCR. The sample includes some 150,000 clones, around 90% of them seen just once. Source: peripheral blood, taken 28 days after the second AZD1222 dose. The receptors were gathered from an adult who received the AZD1222 COVID-19 vaccine.

The chain joins TRBV6-1 to TRBJ1-2; the match to TRBD1 covers 10 bases. The CDR3 sequence is 15 residues long. Unmatched junction bases numbered 8, after V lost 2 bases and J lost 8 bases. Germline V gene sequence: CDR1 MNHNS, CDR2 SASEGT. CDR3 in amino acids: CASSEPRQGAMGYTF. The DNA for the CDR3 is TGTGCCAGCAGTGAACCGCGACAGGGGGCAATGGGCTACACCTTC.

This chain connects TRBV24-1 to TRBJ1-2; TRBD1 aligns across 9 bases. Germline V gives CDR1 KGHDR, CDR2 SFDVKD. CDR3 length: 12 amino acids. Germline trimming cut 6 bases from V and 8 bases from J; bases unmatched to any gene: 3. The CDR3 loop is CATSSGTGGYTF. Here the CDR3 DNA reads TGTGCCACCAGTTCCGGGACAGGGGGCTACACCTTC.

This rearrangement joins TRBV3-1 (or the pseudogene TRBV3-2) to TRBJ2-1; D is uncertain. From germline, CDR1 is LGHDT and CDR2 YNNKEL (reference sequence). V gave up 3 bases and J gave up 0 bases, with 9 bases separating them. The CDR3 has 15 amino acids. In DNA form, the CDR3 reads TGTGCCAGCAGCCATGGCGGAGTCTCCTACAATGAGCAGTTCTTC. Its translation is CASSHGGVSYNEQFF.

The gene calls are TRBV9 and TRBJ2-2, with TRBD1 matching 8 bases. The V gene end was trimmed by 0 bases and the J gene end by 7 bases; junction bases not matched to a gene: 2. Germline-derived CDR1 and CDR2 are SGDLS and YYNGEE. The CDR3 has 14 amino acids. The CDR3 here is CASSVGTGGGELFF. The CDR3 DNA reads as TGTGCCAGCAGCGTAGGCACAGGGGGCGGGGAGCTGTTTTTT.

The rearrangement links TRBV11-2 to TRBJ1-1; D is ambiguous. This CDR3 is 11 amino acids long. The germline V gene encodes CDR1 SGHAT and CDR2 FQNNGV. The V and J ends lost 3 bases and 8 bases respectively, with 7 bases between them. This chain's CDR3 is CASSFGWEAFF. CDR3 bases: TGTGCCAGCAGCTTCGGGTGGGAAGCTTTCTTT.

The rearrangement uses TRBV5-5 and TRBJ2-3, with TRBD2 matching over 10 bases. The J segment lost 5 bases and the V segment lost 0 bases, leaving 6 bases of the junction unmatched. The germline V gene encodes CDR1 SGHKS and CDR2 YYEKEE (reference sequence). The CDR3 runs to 16 residues. The CDR3 nucleotides read TGTGCCAGCAGCTTGGTGGCTAGCGGGAGTAAAGATACGCAGTATTTT. As protein: CASSLVASGSKDTQYF. Supplemented by reference TRBV5-5 and TRBJ2-3, the full variable domain reads DAGVTQSPTHLIKTRGQQVTLRCSPISGHKSVSWYQQVLGQGPQFIFQYYEKEERGRGNFPDRFSARQFPNYSSELNVNALLLGDSALYLCASSLVASGSKDTQYFGPGTRLTVL.

The chain is built from TRBV6-5 and TRBJ1-5; weak D call: TRBD1 (5 bases). Looked up from germline, CDR1 is MNHEY and CDR2 is SVGAGI. V was trimmed by 0 bases and J by 5 bases, leaving 11 bases between them. The CDR3 loop spans 15 amino acids. CDR3 residues: CASSYSRQGHQPQHF. The CDR3 nucleotides read TGTGCCAGCAGTTACTCGCGGCAGGGCCATCAGCCCCAGCATTTT.

This chain connects TRBV18 to TRBJ2-2; D is possibly TRBD2 (6 bases). Trimming cost V 5 bases and J 2 bases, with 18 bases left between them. Germline V gives CDR1 KGHSH, CDR2 LQKENI. The CDR3 has 17 amino acids. The CDR3 region is CASSVSEWAGNTGELFF. CDR3 nucleotides: TGTGCCAGCTCAGTTTCCGAGTGGGCGGGAAACACCGGGGAGCTGTTTTTT.

The chain joins TRBV16 to TRBJ1-2, with a possible D match to TRBD1 (6 bases). The CDR3 is made up of 13 amino acids. Trimming pared 3 bases from V and 2 bases from J, leaving 7 bases between. CDR1 is KGHSY, CDR2 FQNENV, per germline. The CDR3 DNA follows: TGTGCCAGCAGCCAGGACAGAAACTATGGCTACACCTTC. This codes for CASSQDRNYGYTF.

The rearrangement uses TRBV6-5 and TRBJ1-4; perhaps TRBD1 as D (5 bases). Per germline, CDR1 MNHEY and CDR2 SVGAGI. This CDR3 spans 16 amino acids. V was clipped by 0 bases and J by 2 bases, with 10 bases between them. CDR3 DNA: TGTGCCAGCAGTTACTCCTATCAGGGCACTAATGAAAAACTGTTTTTT. Its protein product is CASSYSYQGTNEKLFF.

This chain uses TRBV2 with TRBJ1-1; 7 bases agree with TRBD1. The CDR3 is made up of 14 amino acids. V lost 9 bases to trimming and J lost 1 base; unmatched junction nucleotides: 8. Germline loops: CDR1 SNHLY, CDR2 FYNNEI. This CDR3 is CARNRDSPNTEAFF. The CDR3 DNA reads as TGTGCCAGGAACCGGGACAGCCCGAACACTGAAGCTTTCTTT.

The chain recombines TRBV15 with TRBJ1-3, with D unresolved. CDR3 length: 15 residues. From germline, CDR1 is LNHNV and CDR2 YYDKDF (reference sequence). The V gene lost 3 bases and the J gene lost 2 bases, with 11 bases spanning the gap. CDR3 region: CATSSDLGTGNTIYF. CDR3 in DNA: TGTGCCACCAGCAGTGACCTAGGGACTGGAAACACCATATATTTT. The variable domain in full, with the rest retrieved from reference TRBV15 and TRBJ1-3, is DAMVIQNPRYQVTQFGKPVTLSCSQTLNHNVMYWYQQKSSQAPKLLFHYYDKDFNNEADTPDNFQSRRPNTSFCFLDIRSPGLGDTAMYLCATSSDLGTGNTIYFGEGSWLTVV.

The rearrangement uses TRBV7-9 and TRBJ1-1, with 8 positions matching TRBD1. V gave up 4 bases and J gave up 3 bases; unmatched junction bases: 7. The germline gives CDR1 SEHNR, CDR2 FQNEAQ (reference sequence). The CDR3 has 15 amino acids. The CDR3 loop reads CASSSQQGGHTEAFF. The CDR3 nucleotides are TGTGCCAGCAGCTCACAACAGGGGGGGCACACTGAAGCTTTCTTT. Looking up the rest from reference TRBV7-9 and TRBJ1-1 gives the full variable domain: DTGVSQNPRHKITKRGQNVTFRCDPISEHNRLYWYRQTLGQGPEFLTYFQNEAQLEKSRLLSDRFSAERPKGSFSTLEIQRTEQGDSAMYLCASSSQQGGHTEAFFGQGTRLTVV.

The chain recombines TRBV9 with TRBJ2-3; 10 nucleotides match TRBD2. Looked up from germline, CDR1 is SGDLS and CDR2 is YYNGEE. Trimming at V came to 0 bases and at J to 5 bases, leaving 3 bases not matched to a gene. The CDR3 has 15 residues. The chain's CDR3 is CASSVVAGGGDTQYF. In DNA form, the CDR3 reads TGTGCCAGCAGCGTAGTAGCGGGAGGCGGAGATACGCAGTATTTT.